This T cell receptor (beta chain) was captured in a study of T cell changes during pregnancy in multiple sclerosis. Sequencing was performed with immunoSEQ multiplex PCR; in TCRdb, only in-frame clones are kept and a portion is missing. The data contain tens of thousands of clones, around 90% of them singletons. V gave up 7 bases and J gave up 4 bases, with 16 bases separating them. Per the germline V gene, CDR1 is MGHRA and CDR2 is YSYEKL. This CDR3 comprises 14 residues. The specimen comprised peripheral blood, sampled in the second trimester of pregnancy. The receptor comes from a female donor with multiple sclerosis, enrolled in a pregnancy study. The chain joins TRBV4-1 to TRBJ1-1; D perhaps matches TRBD1 (6 bases). The DNA for the CDR3 is TGCGCCAGCACCCAGACAGGTAGGGGCACTGAAGCTTTCTTT. Translated, it gives CASTQTGRGTEAFF.